This TCR delta chain was documented in a study of γδ T cells in repeated Plasmodium falciparum infection. Overall study results and limits: In Vdelta2-negative, largely Vdelta1+, gammadelta repertoires, repeated controlled infections appeared to drive clonal selection waves. Vgamma9/Vdelta2+ T cells showed a stable polyclonal repertoire with shared TCRgamma sequences.

Vgamma9/Vdelta2+ and Vdelta2-negative gammadelta T cells were flow-sorted from PBMC for bulk sequencing. Remarks on this clone: The antigen remains undetermined. This likely stems from a read error, as it lies one base from a far larger clone. The sample has other DNA sequences that encode this CDR3 too.

TCRdb reprocessed the multiplex PCR reads using CATT. There are 93,000 or so delta-chain clones in the sample; 0.98% occur only once, and roughly 9.5% lies in the top ten. CDR1 is TSWWSYY and CDR2 is QGS in the germline V gene. The CDR3 runs to 18 residues. Sequencing used gamma-delta T cells from blood. The source is a pool of human donors (malaria-infected and uninfected, not separated). The chain employs TRDV1 and TRDJ1; tentative D call: TRDD3 (5 bases). The J gene, left out of TCRdb, was set here by checking the DNA against germline. Here the CDR3 DNA reads TGTGCTCTTGGGGAATGCTTCTGGGAGCGAAGCTACACCGACAAACTCATCTTT. Its translation is CALGECFWERSYTDKLIF.